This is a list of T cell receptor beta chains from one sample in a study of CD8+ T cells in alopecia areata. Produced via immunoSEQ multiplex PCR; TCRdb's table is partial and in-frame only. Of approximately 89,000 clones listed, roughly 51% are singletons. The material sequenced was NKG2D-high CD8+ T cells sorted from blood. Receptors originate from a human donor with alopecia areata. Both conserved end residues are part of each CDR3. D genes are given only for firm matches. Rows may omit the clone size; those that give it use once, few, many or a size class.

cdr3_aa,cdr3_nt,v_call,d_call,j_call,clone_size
CASLGPRGTQYF,TGTGCCAGCTTAGGCCCGAGGGGGACCCAGTACTTC,TRBV7-9,NA,TRBJ2-5,few
CASSLGLAGGREQYF,TGCGCCAGCAGCCTCGGACTAGCGGGGGGCCGGGAGCAGTACTTC,TRBV5-1,TRBD2,TRBJ2-7,NA
CSVEFDKTYEQYF,TGCAGCGTTGAGTTCGATAAGACCTACGAGCAGTACTTC,TRBV29-1,NA,TRBJ2-7,NA
CASSLVGAGNEQFF,TGCGCCAGCAGCTTGGTGGGGGCTGGCAATGAGCAGTTCTTC,TRBV5-1,NA,TRBJ2-1,NA
CASSLYGEYNEQFF,TGTGCCAGCAGTTTATACGGGGAGTACAATGAGCAGTTCTTC,TRBV27,NA,TRBJ2-1,NA
CSVEDPAGHPLHF,TGCAGCGTTGAAGATCCGGCAGGGCACCCCCTCCACTTT,TRBV29-1,NA,TRBJ1-6,few
CASSQGTGPYEQYF,TGCGCCAGCAGCCAAGGGACAGGGCCCTACGAGCAGTACTTC,TRBV4-1,TRBD1,TRBJ2-7,few
CASTPLRGGQETQYF,TGTGCCAGCACCCCGCTCCGGGGCGGGCAAGAGACCCAGTACTTC,TRBV6-5,NA,TRBJ2-5,NA
CSVPTNTEAFF,TGCAGCGTCCCGACGAACACTGAAGCTTTCTTT,TRBV29-1,NA,TRBJ1-1,few
CASSRREVYNEQFF,TGTGCCAGCAGCCGGCGGGAGGTGTACAATGAGCAGTTCTTC,TRBV6-5,TRBD2,TRBJ2-1,few
CSASGYTF,TGCAGTGCTAGTGGCTACACCTTC,TRBV20-1,NA,TRBJ1-2,once
CAVTGTYTGELFF,TGTGCCGTAACCGGGACGTACACCGGGGAGCTGTTTTTT,TRBV10-3,NA,TRBJ2-2,NA
CASSLDSYEQYF,TGTGCCAGCAGCTTAGACTCCTACGAGCAGTACTTC,TRBV11-2,NA,TRBJ2-7,NA
CASSYEAASSYEQYF,TGTGCCAGCAGTTACGAAGCGGCTAGCTCCTACGAGCAGTACTTC,TRBV6-5,NA,TRBJ2-7,few
CASSQASGSYEQYF,TGCGCCAGCAGCCAAGCTAGCGGGAGCTACGAGCAGTACTTC,TRBV4-1,TRBD2,TRBJ2-7,few
CASTGQGAVEQYF,TGTGCCAGCACCGGACAGGGGGCGGTAGAGCAGTACTTC,TRBV25-1,TRBD1,TRBJ2-7,NA
CAIGEYEQYF,TGTGCCATCGGGGAGTACGAGCAGTACTTC,TRBV30,NA,TRBJ2-7,once
CSVVSRGGRTGELFF,TGCAGCGTTGTTTCGCGGGGGGGCCGCACCGGGGAGCTGTTTTTT,TRBV29-1,TRBD2,TRBJ2-2,NA
CASKAPGSYNEQFF,TGTGCCAGCAAAGCCCCCGGCTCCTACAATGAGCAGTTCTTC,TRBV5-4,NA,TRBJ2-1,NA
CASSPGPNTEAFF,TGTGCCAGCAGCCCAGGACCGAACACTGAAGCTTTCTTT,TRBV7-9,NA,TRBJ1-1,NA